The 28 T cell receptor beta chains given below trace back to one sample, sequenced in a study of a mutant IDH1 vaccine in newly diagnosed glioma. Produced via immunoSEQ multiplex PCR; TCRdb's table is partial and in-frame only. This sample has 20,000 to 25,000 clones, with around 82% found just once. These TCRs are of unknown antigen specificity. The time point was: week 23, last vaccination. A 20-mer mutant IDH1 peptide at 300 ug was injected subcutaneously with topical imiquimod. Sample: PBMCs, taken from a glioma patient whose treatment included an IDH1 peptide vaccine. The receptors were sampled from a man aged 25-40 years with glioma.

This sequence joins TRBV2 and TRBJ2-3, with 12 nucleotides matching TRBD1. Germline V gene sequence: CDR1 SNHLY, CDR2 FYNNEI. J lost 7 bases, V lost 8 bases, and 10 bases had no gene match. The CDR3 length is 15 residues. DNA for the CDR3: TGTGCCAGCTACCGGGACAGGGGGCTCGGGAATACGCAGTATTTT. Translated: CASYRDRGLGNTQYF.

V and J are TRBV5-6 and TRBJ1-1, with 11 bases that match TRBD1. The CDR3 covers 18 residues. The V gene end was trimmed by 4 bases and the J gene end by 3 bases; junction bases not matched to a gene: 14. CDR1 is SGHDT and CDR2 is YYEEEE in the germline V gene. The CDR3 here is CASSLFRTGGEGDTEAFF. The CDR3 DNA reads as TGTGCCAGCAGCCTATTTCGGACAGGGGGCGAAGGGGACACTGAAGCTTTCTTT.

This clone is a singleton in its sample. V is TRBV4-1 and J is TRBJ2-5; tentatively, D is TRBD2 (5 bases). V was pared by 1 base and J by 0 bases, with 9 bases between. The CDR3 covers 15 residues. Germline V gene lookup returns CDR1 MGHRA and CDR2 YSYEKL. The CDR3 spells CASSQGETYQETQYF. CDR3 nucleotides: TGCGCCAGCAGCCAAGGGGAGACGTACCAAGAGACCCAGTACTTC.

This sequence joins TRBV6-5 and TRBJ1-2; no firm D call. The germline V gene has CDR1 MNHEY and CDR2 SVGAGI. The CDR3 runs 13 residues. The V and J ends lost 2 bases and 8 bases respectively, with 12 bases between them. CDR3 sequence reads: CASSYTTASGYTF. The CDR3 bases are TGTGCCAGCAGTTACACAACGGCATCGGGCTACACCTTC.

The chain has TRBV18 and TRBJ2-7, with D possibly matching TRBD1 (6 bases). From germline, CDR1 is KGHSH and CDR2 LQKENI. This CDR3 is built from 12 residues. The V end was cut by 6 bases, the J end by 3 bases, with 9 bases between. In nucleotides, the CDR3 is TGTGCCAGCTCTGGGGACATCTACGAGCAGTACTTC. It codes for CASSGDIYEQYF.

This chain uses TRBV27 with TRBJ2-5; D may be TRBD1 or TRBD2 (5 bases each). The CDR3 covers 17 residues. Germline V lookup: CDR1 MNHEY, CDR2 SMNVEV (reference sequence). Trimming shortened V by 1 base and J by 3 bases, and 18 bases separated the two germline ends. The chain's CDR3 is CASSLYPHSWGKETQYF. CDR3 DNA sequence: TGTGCCAGCAGTTTATATCCCCACAGCTGGGGGAAAGAGACCCAGTACTTC.

The chain couples TRBV19 to TRBJ2-1; TRBD1 agrees at 8 bases. Per the germline V gene, CDR1 is LNHDA and CDR2 is SQIVND (reference sequence). The CDR3 spans 15 residues. The V and J ends lost 5 bases and 6 bases, in that order; junction bases with no gene match: 9. CDR3 bases: TGTGCCAGTAGTCCACAGGGGGGAATTGCCAATGAGCAGTTCTTC. Its protein is CASSPQGGIANEQFF.

The rearrangement uses TRBV19 and TRBJ1-4, with a tentative D call TRBD1 (5 bases). CDR3 size: 17 residues. The germline CDR1 and CDR2 sequences are LNHDA and SQIVND (reference sequence). Trimming left V 4 bases short and J 2 bases short, with 17 bases between. In DNA, the CDR3 is TGTGCCAGTAGTAAGACAGCGAACGGGTATACTAATGAAAAACTGTTTTTT. This encodes CASSKTANGYTNEKLFF.

The chain carries TRBV7-6 and TRBJ1-2; TRBD1 might be the D (6 bases). V shed 1 base and J shed 3 bases, with 9 bases lying between them. The germline V gene encodes CDR1 SGHVS and CDR2 FNYEAQ. The CDR3 length is 14 residues. This chain's CDR3 is CASSLDRVYYGYTF. The CDR3 DNA sequence: TGTGCCAGCAGCTTAGACAGGGTGTACTATGGCTACACCTTC.

This clone showed up just a few times. The chain combines TRBV15 with TRBJ1-4; a possible D gene is TRBD1 (6 bases). This CDR3 region has 16 residues. Trimming stripped 2 bases from V and 3 bases from J, with 13 bases between. CDR1 LNHNV and CDR2 YYDKDF come from the germline V gene (reference sequence). The CDR3 sequence: CATSRSKQGSNEKLFF. CDR3 sequence (DNA): TGTGCCACCAGCAGATCTAAACAGGGATCTAATGAAAAACTGTTTTTT. The variable domain in full, completed from reference TRBV15 and TRBJ1-4, reads DAMVIQNPRYQVTQFGKPVTLSCSQTLNHNVMYWYQQKSSQAPKLLFHYYDKDFNNEADTPDNFQSRRPNTSFCFLDIRSPGLGDTAMYLCATSRSKQGSNEKLFFGSGTQLSVL.

The genes are TRBV6-1 and TRBJ2-5; possible D gene TRBD2, 5 bases. Trimming removed 8 bases at V and 5 bases at J, with 12 bases between. The CDR3 has 12 residues. CDR1 is MNHNS, CDR2 SASEGT, per germline. CDR3 amino acids: CASGVWEETQYF. The CDR3 nucleotides are TGTGCCAGCGGGGTTTGGGAGGAGACCCAGTACTTC.

The chain joins TRBV18 to TRBJ1-2; 9 nucleotides line up with TRBD1. The CDR3 contains 14 residues. V gave up 3 bases and J gave up 8 bases; unmatched junction bases: 7. Germline CDR1 KGHSH, CDR2 LQKENI. The CDR3 DNA reads TGTGCCAGCTCACCGGACAGGGGTCTTTGGGGCTACACCTTC. Translating it yields CASSPDRGLWGYTF.

The chain is built from TRBV5-1 and TRBJ2-1; a possible D gene is TRBD2 (6 bases). Trimming removed 1 base from V and 0 bases from J, with 8 bases in between. Germline V CDR1 and CDR2: SGHRS, YFSETQ. This CDR3 has 15 amino acids. The CDR3 here is CASSLYGSSYNEQFF. CDR3 nucleotides: TGCGCCAGCAGCTTGTACGGGAGCTCCTACAATGAGCAGTTCTTC.

This sequence joins TRBV30 and TRBJ1-1; D unclear. CDR1 and CDR2 from the germline V gene are GTSNPN and SVGIG (reference sequence). V was clipped by 5 bases and J by 5 bases, with 15 bases between them. The CDR3 contains 13 residues. CDR3: CAWHTESRTEAFF. CDR3 sequence (DNA): TGTGCCTGGCATACGGAGAGTAGGACTGAAGCTTTCTTT.

The rearrangement uses TRBV6-1 and TRBJ2-7; D is unclear. Germline V CDR1 and CDR2: MNHNS, SASEGT. The CDR3 is 15 amino acids. Trimming removed 1 base from V and 3 bases from J, with 13 bases in between. This chain's CDR3 is CASSEGEVMSYEQYF. The CDR3 DNA is TGTGCCAGCAGTGAAGGAGAGGTAATGAGCTACGAGCAGTACTTC.

The genes are TRBV11-2 and TRBJ1-5, with D unresolved. Germline values: CDR1 SGHAT, CDR2 FQNNGV. This CDR3 comprises 13 residues. V shed 0 bases and J shed 4 bases, with 4 bases lying between them. In nucleotides, the CDR3 is TGTGCCAGCAGCTTAGATCTAAATCAGCCCCAGCATTTT. Amino acid sequence: CASSLDLNQPQHF.

J is TRBJ1-4 and V is TRBV28, with D unresolved. The V end was cut by 4 bases, the J end by 6 bases, with 18 bases between. The V gene's germline CDR1 is MDHEN and CDR2 SYDVKM. The CDR3 consists of 16 residues. CDR3 bases: TGTGCCAGCAGTTCCCCCCCTGGACTTGGGGATGAAAAACTGTTTTTT. This sequence encodes CASSSPPGLGDEKLFF.

Only one count was recorded for this clone. V usage is TRBV6-4 and J usage is TRBJ2-1; TRBD1 aligns across 8 bases. This CDR3 spans 17 amino acids. V lost 0 bases to trimming and J lost 6 bases; unmatched junction nucleotides: 10. Germline V gene lookup returns CDR1 MRHNA and CDR2 SNTAGT. CDR3 sequence (DNA): TGTGCCAGCAGTGACTCGAAGTCCGGACAGGGACTCAATGAGCAGTTCTTC. This translates into CASSDSKSGQGLNEQFF.

This rearrangement joins TRBV18 to TRBJ2-5; 11 bases are shared with TRBD2. Germline values: CDR1 KGHSH, CDR2 LQKENI. The CDR3 runs to 16 residues. V trimming: 2 bases; J trimming: 2 bases; junction bases outside the gene matches: 4. As DNA, the CDR3 is TGTGCCAGCTCACCAGTTGGGACTAGCGGACAAGAGACCCAGTACTTC. It encodes CASSPVGTSGQETQYF.

V is TRBV2 and J is TRBJ2-1, with 10 bases matching TRBD2. This CDR3 has 15 amino acids. Germline CDR1 SNHLY, CDR2 FYNNEI. Unmatched junction bases numbered 6, after V lost 4 bases and J lost 6 bases. CDR3 loop: CASSALAGVPNEQFF. The CDR3 DNA reads TGTGCCAGCAGTGCTCTAGCGGGAGTTCCCAATGAGCAGTTCTTC.

Written as DNA, the CDR3 is TGTGCCAGCAGTGACTCGGCCAGCGGGAACACCGGGGAGCTGTTTTTT. This sequence encodes CASSDSASGNTGELFF. This chain uses TRBV6-4 with TRBJ2-2, with a weak D call TRBD2 (5 bases). The CDR3 runs 16 residues. The V end lost 0 bases, the J end lost 1 base, and 9 bases lay between the germline ends. Per germline, CDR1 MRHNA and CDR2 SNTAGT.

The chain uses TRBV10-3 and TRBJ1-1, with 8 bases lining up with TRBD1. The ends lost 10 bases at V and 6 bases at J; junction bases unmatched: 13. Germline assignment: CDR1 ENHRY and CDR2 SYGVKD. The CDR3 extends over 14 amino acids. The CDR3 loop reads CATALDRAGAEAFF. The CDR3 region has the DNA TGTGCCACCGCCCTGGACAGGGCTGGCGCTGAAGCTTTCTTT.

The J gene is TRBJ2-3, the V gene TRBV10-3; maybe TRBD2 (5 bases). Germline CDR1 reads ENHRY; CDR2 reads SYGVKD. The CDR3 covers 14 residues. V was trimmed by 8 bases and J by 3 bases, leaving 15 bases between them. In DNA, the CDR3 is TGTGCCATCGACTCCGGACTGCCTACAGATACGCAGTATTTT. It specifies CAIDSGLPTDTQYF.

This chain joins TRBV5-1 and TRBJ1-5; D remains ambiguous. CDR1 SGHRS and CDR2 YFSETQ come from the germline V gene. CDR3 length: 16 amino acids. The V end lost 0 bases, the J end lost 1 base, and 11 bases lay between the germline ends. Here the CDR3 reads CASSLGPRGSNQPQHF. In nucleotides, the CDR3 is TGCGCCAGCAGCTTGGGACCGCGCGGGAGCAATCAGCCCCAGCATTTT.

This chain uses TRBV7-9 with TRBJ1-2; the D gene is possibly TRBD1 (5 bases). The V end lost 2 bases, the J end lost 8 bases, and 18 bases lay between the germline ends. CDR3 length equals 15 residues. Germline lookup yields CDR1 SEHNR and CDR2 FQNEAQ (reference sequence). The CDR3 nucleotides are TGTGCCAGCAGCTTACTCGGAGGGGCAGGTCGGGGCTACACCTTC. It translates to CASSLLGGAGRGYTF.

V usage is TRBV11-2 and J usage is TRBJ2-1; 9 bases line up with TRBD1. The CDR3 loop spans 19 amino acids. Trimming removed 0 bases from V and 5 bases from J; junction bases left unmatched: 14. Germline CDR1 is SGHAT and CDR2 is FQNNGV. The CDR3 DNA follows: TGTGCCAGCAGCTTAGAGAAGAAACCGGGACAGGGATTAAACAATGAGCAGTTCTTC. Protein: CASSLEKKPGQGLNNEQFF.

The chain is built from TRBV5-1 and TRBJ2-3; D remains unclear. Germline V lookup: CDR1 SGHRS, CDR2 YFSETQ. V was cut by 4 bases and J by 4 bases, with 16 bases left in between. The CDR3 totals 15 residues. The CDR3, as DNA: TGCGCCAGCAGCACCATACGTGAAGAAGCAGATACGCAGTATTTT. Encoded protein: CASSTIREEADTQYF. Together with reference TRBV5-1 and TRBJ2-3, the CDR3 gives the full variable domain: KAGVTQTPRYLIKTRGQQVTLSCSPISGHRSVSWYQQTPGQGLQFLFEYFSETQRNKGNFPGRFSGRQFSNSRSEMNVSTLELGDSALYLCASSTIREEADTQYFGPGTRLTVL.

The chain links TRBV19 to TRBJ1-5; no clear D. Trimming shortened V by 2 bases and J by 12 bases, and 14 bases separated the two germline ends. CDR1 and CDR2 (germline): LNHDA, SQIVND (reference sequence). The CDR3 is 13 residues long. This chain's CDR3 is CASSIIIGSLQHF. The CDR3 coding sequence is TGTGCCAGTAGTATAATCATAGGGTCGCTCCAGCATTTT. Together with reference TRBV19 and TRBJ1-5, the CDR3 gives the full variable domain: DGGITQSPKYLFRKEGQNVTLSCEQNLNHDAMYWYRQDPGQGLRLIYYSQIVNDFQKGDIAEGYSVSREKKESFPLTVTSAQKNPTAFYLCASSIIIGSLQHFGDGTRLSIL.